This TCR beta chain stems from a study of blood T cells in healthy people across ages. CDR3 length equals 15 residues. Germline lookup yields CDR1 MNHEY and CDR2 SVGEGT. J lost 4 bases, V lost 6 bases, and 8 bases had no gene match. Combining a sample-barcoded 5' primer with a J-beta primer mix, a second PCR ran for about 6 to 12 cycles. Each CDR3 protein gets one entry after TCRdb re-called the 5' RACE reads with MiXCR. The data contain around 1,900,000 distinct CDR3 sequences, roughly 43% of them singletons. This clonotype has just a few counts. Input material: blood. The receptor was isolated from a human donor in good health. V is TRBV6-2 or TRBV6-3 and J is TRBJ1-5; 8 bases are a match to TRBD1. The CDR3 sequence is CASRGTGGGNQPQHF. In nucleotides, the CDR3 is TGTGCCAGCAGGGGAACAGGGGGTGGAAATCAGCCCCAGCATTTT.